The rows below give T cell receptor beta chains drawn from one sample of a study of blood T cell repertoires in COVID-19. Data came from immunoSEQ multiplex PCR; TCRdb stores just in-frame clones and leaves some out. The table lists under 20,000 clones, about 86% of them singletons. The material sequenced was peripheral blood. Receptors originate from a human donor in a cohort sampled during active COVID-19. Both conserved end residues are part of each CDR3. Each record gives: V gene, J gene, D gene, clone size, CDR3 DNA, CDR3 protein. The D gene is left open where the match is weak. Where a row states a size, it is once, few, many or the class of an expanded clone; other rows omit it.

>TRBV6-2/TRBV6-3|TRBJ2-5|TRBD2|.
TGTGCCAGCAGTTATTGGACTAGCGGGACTTTCTTTGAAGAGACCCAGTACTTC
CASSYWTSGTFFEETQYF
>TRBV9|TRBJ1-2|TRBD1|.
TGTGCCAGCAGCAAAGAGGGACAGAACTATGGCTACACCTTC
CASSKEGQNYGYTF
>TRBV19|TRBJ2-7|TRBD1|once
TGTGCCAGTAGACCTCGGGACAGGGGGACGGACGAGCAGTACTTC
CASRPRDRGTDEQYF
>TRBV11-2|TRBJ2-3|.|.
TGTGCCAGCAGCTTAAGCGCAGCAGCTAGCACAGATACGCAGTATTTT
CASSLSAAASTDTQYF
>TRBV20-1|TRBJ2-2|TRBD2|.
TGCAGTGCTAGTCCGGCTAGCGGGGGTGCCGGGGAGCTGTTTTTT
CSASPASGGAGELFF
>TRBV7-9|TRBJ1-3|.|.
TGTGCCAGCAGTTTACAGGGACTTGGAAACACCATATATTTT
CASSLQGLGNTIYF
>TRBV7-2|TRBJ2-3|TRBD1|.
TGTGCCAGCGCCCGGGACAGGGGATCCACAGATACGCAGTATTTT
CASARDRGSTDTQYF
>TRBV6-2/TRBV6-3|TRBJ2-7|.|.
TGTGCCAGCAGTTACTCGGGCTCGAGCTCCTACGAGCAGTACTTC
CASSYSGSSSYEQYF
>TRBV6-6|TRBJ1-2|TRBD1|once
TGTGCCAGCAGTTTGACAGGGGGCCCCTATGGCTACACCTTC
CASSLTGGPYGYTF
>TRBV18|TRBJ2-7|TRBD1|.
TGTGCCAGCTCCCCCGGGACAGGGCAGTACGAGCAGTACTTC
CASSPGTGQYEQYF
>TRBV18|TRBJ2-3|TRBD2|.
TGTGCCAGCTCACCACGACTAGCGGGGGGGGACACAGATACGCAGTATTTT
CASSPRLAGGDTDTQYF
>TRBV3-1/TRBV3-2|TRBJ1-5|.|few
TGTGCCAGCAGCCAGGCAGGACAATATAGCAATCAGCCCCAGCATTTT
CASSQAGQYSNQPQHF
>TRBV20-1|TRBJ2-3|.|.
TGCAGTACTAGTCGGACTTCGCAGTATTTT
CSTSRTSQYF
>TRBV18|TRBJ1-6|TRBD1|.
TGTGCCAGCTCACCCCCTGGACAGGGGGCGAGGAATTCACCCCTCCACTTT
CASSPPGQGARNSPLHF
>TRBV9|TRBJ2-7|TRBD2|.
TGTGCCAGCAGCGTAATAGCGGGGGCAAACTACGAGCAGTACTTC
CASSVIAGANYEQYF
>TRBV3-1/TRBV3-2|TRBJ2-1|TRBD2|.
TGTGCCAGCAGCCCCCGGACTAGGATAGCCTACAATGAGCAGTTCTTC
CASSPRTRIAYNEQFF
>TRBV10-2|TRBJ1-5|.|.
TGCGCCAGCCGGGACTTGGATCAGCCCCAGCATTTT
CASRDLDQPQHF
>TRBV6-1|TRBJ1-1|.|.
TGTGCCAGCAGTGAAGACACGTGGAACACTGAAGCTTTCTTT
CASSEDTWNTEAFF
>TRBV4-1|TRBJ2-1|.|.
TGCGCCAGCAGCCACGGAGGGAGCTCCTACAATGAGCAGTTCTTC
CASSHGGSSYNEQFF
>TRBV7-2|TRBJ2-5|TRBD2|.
TGTGCCAGCAGCTTAGTGGCAGCGGGGTTAGAGACCCAGTACTTC
CASSLVAAGLETQYF
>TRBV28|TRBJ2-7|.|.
TGTGCCAGCAGGTTGGGACTGCGCTCCTACGAGCAGTACTTC
CASRLGLRSYEQYF
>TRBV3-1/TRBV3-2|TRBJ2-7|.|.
TGTGCCAGCAGCCAAGTATCTCCCCTGGGCCTTCCCTACGAGCAGTACTTC
CASSQVSPLGLPYEQYF
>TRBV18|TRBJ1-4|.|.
TGTGCCAGCTCACCACCGGCAGGGGAGAGTGAAAAACTGTTTTTT
CASSPPAGESEKLFF
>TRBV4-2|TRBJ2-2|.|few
TGTGCCAGCAGCCAAGGGCCGGACTTGAACACCGGGGAGCTGTTTTTT
CASSQGPDLNTGELFF
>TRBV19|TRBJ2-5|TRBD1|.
TGTGCCAGTAGTGTAACAGGGGTTGAGACCCAGTACTTC
CASSVTGVETQYF
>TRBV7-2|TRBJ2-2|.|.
TGTGCCAGAGGCCCGGGGCGGGGAGCTGTTTTT
CARGPGRGAVF
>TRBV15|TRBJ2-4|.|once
TGTGCCACCAGCAGAGAGGTTAGGAGAGAGAAGATTCAGTACTTC
CATSREVRREKIQYF
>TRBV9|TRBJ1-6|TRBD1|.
TGTGCCAGCAGCGTTGAGGGGGCTCGTTCACCCCTCCACTTT
CASSVEGARSPLHF
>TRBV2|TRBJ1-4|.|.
TGTGCCAGCAGTGAAAACGGGCAGGGTAATGAAAAACTGTTTTTT
CASSENGQGNEKLFF